The clone carrying this T cell receptor (beta chain) came up many times. Its antigen remains unidentified. Graves' hyperthyroidism without ophthalmopathy progression within 18 months was termed stable. Orbital computed tomography, thyroid ultrasound, serum thyroxine and TRAb, and clinical symptoms together informed the diagnoses. This sample stems from a study of T cells in Graves' hyperthyroidism and ophthalmopathy. Findings and caveats of the study: Ophthalmopathy and stable hyperthyroidism were separated by a 13 V-J model.

Trimming removed 0 bases at V and 4 bases at J, with 12 bases between. Germline loops: CDR1 MNHEY, CDR2 SVGAGI. The CDR3 is 15 amino acids. Regions amplified from RNA transcripts were the TCR beta CDR3 regions. The study used the HTBI primer set for a first-round RT-PCR of the TCR CDR3. TCRdb recomputed calls from the multiplex PCR reads with MiXCR, one row per CDR3 protein. The sample lists approximately 500,000 distinct CDR3 sequences, approximately 44% occurring once. V usage is TRBV6-5 and J usage is TRBJ1-1, with D maybe TRBD1 (5 bases). Sequenced input: peripheral blood or thyroid tissue (not recorded which). The receptor comes from a woman under 30 with Graves' hyperthyroidism. CDR3 protein: CASSYSGTLGTEAFF. As DNA, the CDR3 is TGTGCCAGCAGTTACTCGGGGACTCTAGGCACTGAAGCTTTCTTT.